This T cell receptor beta chain was documented in a study of CXCR3-negative and CXCR3-positive naive CD8 T cells. Study overall: Sequencing gave about 150 million TRB reads overall, about 1.5 +/- 0.3 million per library. General observations from the study: Naive cells used TRBV-TRBJ genes in much the same way whether CXCR3-negative or CXCR3-positive; memory cells did not. CXCR3-positive naive cells had TRB CDR3s that were more hydrophobic than CXCR3-negative naive cells had.

Germline values: CDR1 MDHEN, CDR2 SYDVKM. There are 12 residues in the CDR3. Libraries of TRB cDNA were made by 5' RACE and carried UMIs. TCRdb reprocessed the 5' RACE reads and stores each CDR3 protein as one record, lacking DNA. This sample contains 6,500 to 10,000 distinct CDR3 sequences. Details on this clonotype: The antigen remains unidentified.

The gene calls are TRBV28 and TRBJ2-7; TCRdb's assignment of TRBD2 cannot be checked, as there is no DNA. This clonotype was sampled from a human donor in good health. Some clones in this sample may be carry-over from other donors' samples. The source material was naive CXCR3+ CD8+ T cells from blood. As to subset: CD45RO-CCR7+CD27+CD95- naive CD8+ T cells expressing CXCR3 (TNR3+). CDR3 residues: CASRETEGEQYF. The variable domain in full, with the rest retrieved from reference TRBV28 and TRBJ2-7, is DVKVTQSSRYLVKRTGEKVFLECVQDMDHENMFWYRQDPGLGLRLIYFSYDVKMKEKGDIPEGYSVSREKKERFSLILESASTNQTSMYLCASRETEGEQYFGPGTRLTVT.